This TCR beta chain was sequenced in a study of cytomegalovirus exposure and HLA in healthy donors. Findings and caveats of the study: A few of the chains that were CMV-associated were confirmed in vitro to be specific for CMV antigens.

Sequencing used immunoSEQ multiplex PCR; TCRdb keeps in-frame clones, though not all of them. The sample includes some 48,000 clones, roughly 88% seen only once; the top ten take under 8.5%. This CDR3 comprises 13 residues. Germline loops: CDR1 SGDLS, CDR2 YYNGEE. Note on this clone: What it binds is not known. One end of the junction does not line up with germline, which may come from a read error.

The chain is built from TRBV9 and TRBJ2-3; no reliable D call. This TCR was recovered from a woman aged 25 to 39 in good health and CMV-seronegative. Specimen: PBMCs. The CDR3: CASSPLGTDTQYF. As DNA, the CDR3 is TGTGCCAGCAGCCCCCTGGGCACCGATACGCAGTATTTT.